Presented here are 11 T cell receptor beta chains from one specimen sequenced in a study of blood T cell repertoires in COVID-19. Sequencing was performed with immunoSEQ multiplex PCR; in TCRdb, only in-frame clones are kept and a portion is missing. The sample comprises tens of thousands of clones, 82% of which are singletons, and over 9.5% rests with the top ten. Material for sequencing was peripheral blood. All receptors derive from an elderly man with acute or convalescent COVID-19.

The chain is built from TRBV4-1 and TRBJ2-7; TRBD2 aligns across 10 bases. The CDR3 runs 15 residues. Germline CDR1 and CDR2: MGHRA and YSYEKL. Trimming cost V 6 bases and J 1 base; bases outside gene matches: 6. DNA of the CDR3: TGCGCCAGCAGGCGAGAGACTAGCGGGTCCTACGAGCAGTACTTC. It specifies CASRRETSGSYEQYF.

The chain combines TRBV27 with TRBJ1-1; 7 positions match TRBD1. Per the germline V gene, CDR1 is MNHEY and CDR2 is SMNVEV (reference sequence). Trimming removed 5 bases from V and 1 base from J; junction bases left unmatched: 7. CDR3 length: 15 residues. The CDR3 bases are TGTGCCAGCAGTCACACAGGGGCCGGGAACACTGAAGCTTTCTTT. Translating it yields CASSHTGAGNTEAFF.

A few counts support this clone. This chain links TRBV5-6 with TRBJ1-6; TRBD1 matches at 8 bases. Trimming at V came to 4 bases and at J to 10 bases, leaving 7 bases not matched to a gene. This CDR3 is 14 amino acids long. CDR1 is SGHDT and CDR2 is YYEEEE in the germline V gene. CDR3 region: CASSQQGVDSPLHF. The CDR3 DNA reads TGTGCCAGCAGCCAACAGGGGGTTGACTCACCCCTCCACTTT.

The chain has TRBV7-3 and TRBJ2-1, with TRBD2 identical over 10 bases. CDR1 is SGHTA and CDR2 is FQGTGA in the germline V gene. V was pared by 4 bases and J by 6 bases, with 0 bases of the junction left unmatched. The CDR3 is made up of 13 amino acids. CDR3 residues: CASSWTSGNEQFF. The CDR3 DNA reads as TGTGCCAGCAGCTGGACTAGCGGCAATGAGCAGTTCTTC. The variable domain in full, completed from reference TRBV7-3 and TRBJ2-1, reads GAGVSQTPSNKVTEKGKYVELRCDPISGHTALYWYRQSLGQGPEFLIYFQGTGAADDSGLPNDRFFAVRPEGSVSTLKIQRTERGDSAVYLCASSWTSGNEQFFGPGTRLTVL.

In DNA form, the CDR3 reads TGTGCCACCTTGGCAGGGGCAGGGTCTAATGAAAAACTGTTTTTT. Translating it yields CATLAGAGSNEKLFF. This chain connects TRBV10-3 to TRBJ1-4; perhaps TRBD1 as D (6 bases). CDR1 ENHRY and CDR2 SYGVKD come from the germline V gene. This CDR3 is built from 15 residues. V lost 10 bases and J lost 3, with 18 bases in between.

This clone was observed once. The J gene is TRBJ2-5, the V gene TRBV5-6; 11 bases line up with TRBD1. CDR3 length: 16 residues. With 3 bases clipped from V and 4 bases from J, the junction kept 8 bases outside the gene matches. Germline lookup yields CDR1 SGHDT and CDR2 YYEEEE. The CDR3 coding sequence is TGTGCCAGCAGCTCTTCGGACAGGGGGCATCGAGAGACCCAGTACTTC. Translating gives CASSSSDRGHRETQYF.

The chain links TRBV5-1 to TRBJ2-2; possibly TRBD2 for D (6 bases). The CDR3 totals 15 residues. V lost 4 bases to trimming and J lost 0 bases, with 10 bases between them. Germline V gene lookup returns CDR1 SGHRS and CDR2 YFSETQ. This CDR3 reads CASSVGLANTGELFF. In DNA form, the CDR3 reads TGCGCCAGCAGCGTGGGACTCGCGAACACCGGGGAGCTGTTTTTT. The full variable domain, rest sourced from reference TRBV5-1 and TRBJ2-2, is KAGVTQTPRYLIKTRGQQVTLSCSPISGHRSVSWYQQTPGQGLQFLFEYFSETQRNKGNFPGRFSGRQFSNSRSEMNVSTLELGDSALYLCASSVGLANTGELFFGEGSRLTVL.

The CDR3 reads CASSPDRGYGYTF. CDR3 coding DNA: TGTGCCAGCAGCCCCGACCGAGGCTATGGCTACACCTTC. The chain carries TRBV7-3 and TRBJ1-2; no firm D call. This CDR3 contains 13 residues. Trimming pared 5 bases from V and 4 bases from J, leaving 11 bases between. Germline CDR1 is SGHTA and CDR2 is FQGTGA.

In its sample, this clone was seen a few times. The chain is built from TRBV18 and TRBJ2-7; TRBD2 agrees at 13 bases. Germline-derived CDR1 and CDR2 are KGHSH and LQKENI. The CDR3 is made up of 19 amino acids. The V gene end was trimmed by 5 bases and the J gene end by 2 bases; junction bases not matched to a gene: 15. The CDR3 loop is CASSITRTSGGAPTYEQYF. In DNA, the CDR3 is TGTGCCAGCTCAATCACCAGGACTAGCGGGGGAGCGCCAACCTACGAGCAGTACTTC.

The chain has TRBV4-2 and TRBJ1-1; D uncertain. Germline CDR1 and CDR2: LGHNA and YNFKEQ. This CDR3 spans 15 amino acids. V lost 0 bases to trimming and J lost 11 bases, with 19 bases between them. CDR3 protein: CASSQDLGQERRAFF. The CDR3 DNA reads as TGTGCCAGCAGCCAAGATTTGGGCCAGGAGCGGCGGGCTTTCTTT.

The chain links TRBV19 to TRBJ1-2; TRBD1 matches 8 bases. CDR1 LNHDA and CDR2 SQIVND come from the germline V gene (reference sequence). The CDR3 spans 17 residues. The J segment lost 4 bases and the V segment lost 0 bases, leaving 10 bases of the junction unmatched. CDR3 bases: TGTGCCAGTAGTATAGATACATCAGGGGGCGTTGGCTATGGCTACACCTTC. This encodes CASSIDTSGGVGYGYTF.